These 15 T cell receptor beta chains were sequenced from one sample in a study of CD8 T cells in Susac syndrome. RNA in amounts of roughly 0.5 to 1 ug was reverse transcribed with random hexamers. TCRdb independently ran MiXCR on the immunoSEQ multiplex PCR reads; one entry per CDR3 protein. Of approximately 300,000 distinct CDR3 sequences in the sample, approximately 85% are singletons; the top ten hold about 0.22%. Sequencing was performed on CD8+ T cells from PBMCs. The receptors here all came from a human donor with multiple sclerosis.

This clonotype turned up a few times. V gene TRBV11-2 combines with J gene TRBJ2-1; the D is unclear. Looked up from germline, CDR1 is SGHAT and CDR2 is FQNNGV. The CDR3 covers 15 residues. V lost 9 bases, J lost 0 bases, and 15 bases lay in between. The CDR3 protein is CASSATASSYNEQFF. CDR3 DNA sequence: TGTGCCAGTTCCGCCACCGCTAGCTCCTACAATGAGCAGTTCTTC.

With respect to this clonotype: This clone may be a read error of a much larger clone one base away. The chain joins TRBV7-9 to TRBJ2-1; D is ambiguous. CDR1 and CDR2 (germline): SEHNR, FQNEAQ (reference sequence). V lost 6 bases to trimming and J lost 3 bases, with 3 bases between them. This CDR3 is 11 amino acids long. CDR3 in amino acids: CASRFYNEQFF. Here the CDR3 DNA reads TGTGCCAGCAGGTTCTACAATGAGCAGTTCTTC. Full variable domain (missing parts from reference TRBV7-9 and TRBJ2-1): DTGVSQNPRHKITKRGQNVTFRCDPISEHNRLYWYRQTLGQGPEFLTYFQNEAQLEKSRLLSDRFSAERPKGSFSTLEIQRTEQGDSAMYLCASRFYNEQFFGPGTRLTVL.

This sequence joins TRBV29-1 and TRBJ2-1, with a possible D match to TRBD2 (5 bases). V was clipped by 6 bases and J by 2 bases, with 20 bases between them. This CDR3 region has 16 residues. Germline-derived CDR1 and CDR2 are SQVTM and ANQGSEA. Written as DNA, the CDR3 is TGCAGCGTGAACCCGCCCCAGCGGCAGACCTACAATGAGCAGTTCTTC. Its protein product is CSVNPPQRQTYNEQFF.

This chain links TRBV4-3 with TRBJ2-5; 8 bases line up with TRBD1. CDR1 and CDR2 (germline): LGHNA, YSLEER. CDR3 length: 19 amino acids. V lost 1 base to trimming and J lost 2 bases; unmatched junction nucleotides: 15. In nucleotides, the CDR3 is TGCGCCAGCAGCCAAGGAATCCTCCCGACAGGGGTGGAACAAGAGACCCAGTACTTC. This codes for CASSQGILPTGVEQETQYF.

V usage is TRBV20-1 and J usage is TRBJ2-7; D is perhaps TRBD2 (5 bases). The V gene's germline CDR1 is DFQATT and CDR2 SNEGSKA (reference sequence). The CDR3 spans 14 residues. V was trimmed by 6 bases and J by 0 bases, leaving 15 bases between them. CDR3 sequence reads: CSALRERSSYEQYF. CDR3 bases: TGCAGTGCCCTCCGAGAGCGGAGCTCCTACGAGCAGTACTTC.

The genes are TRBV5-6 and TRBJ2-7; no clear D gene. This CDR3 spans 12 amino acids. Germline CDR1 reads SGHDT; CDR2 reads YYEEEE. The V end lost 1 base, the J end lost 4 bases, and 6 bases lay between the germline ends. The CDR3 DNA follows: TGTGCCAGCAGCTTGAGCAGGTACGAGCAGTACTTC. Translation: CASSLSRYEQYF.

The chain joins TRBV10-3 to TRBJ2-7, with TRBD1 matching over 7 bases. The CDR3 has 15 residues. Germline V CDR1 and CDR2: ENHRY, SYGVKD. V lost 4 bases to trimming and J lost 2 bases; unmatched junction nucleotides: 8. The DNA of the CDR3 is TGTGCCATCAGTGGAAGGACAGGTTCAACCTACGAGCAGTACTTC. This sequence encodes CAISGRTGSTYEQYF.

CDR3 coding DNA: TGTGCCAGCAGCTTGTCGACAGGGAACTATGGCTACACCTTC. It encodes CASSLSTGNYGYTF. The J gene is TRBJ1-2, the V gene TRBV7-6; 7 bases match TRBD1. The CDR3 loop spans 14 amino acids. V shed 3 bases, J shed 2 bases, and the junction held 3 bases outside the gene matches. Germline CDR1 SGHVS, CDR2 FNYEAQ.

The rearrangement joins TRBV9 to TRBJ2-3; 7 bases are a match to TRBD1. The J segment lost 0 bases and the V segment lost 3 bases, leaving 4 bases of the junction unmatched. The CDR3 has 15 residues. Germline CDR1 is SGDLS and CDR2 is YYNGEE. DNA for the CDR3: TGTGCCAGCAGCGCGGGACAGCATAGCACAGATACGCAGTATTTT. Translating gives CASSAGQHSTDTQYF.

This clonotype was observed a handful of times. The rearrangement links TRBV28 to TRBJ2-3; D is perhaps TRBD2 (6 bases). Germline CDR1 is MDHEN and CDR2 is SYDVKM. The V and J ends lost 5 bases and 1 base respectively, with 22 bases between them. This CDR3 region has 18 residues. CDR3 amino acids: CASSTGVGGTSGTDTQYF. In DNA, the CDR3 is TGTGCCAGCAGTACGGGGGTTGGGGGGACCTCAGGCACAGATACGCAGTATTTT.

This chain uses TRBV4-3 with TRBJ1-1; D is possibly TRBD1 (5 bases). This CDR3 region has 14 residues. The germline V gene has CDR1 LGHNA and CDR2 YSLEER. The ends were cut back, 3 bases at V and 1 base at J, with 9 bases in the middle. The CDR3: CASSQGRGNTEAFF. Here the CDR3 DNA reads TGCGCCAGCAGCCAGGGAAGGGGGAACACTGAAGCTTTCTTT.

The chain couples TRBV7-9 to TRBJ2-5, with 8 bases aligning to TRBD2. The CDR3 consists of 14 residues. Trimming removed 2 bases from V and 4 bases from J; junction bases left unmatched: 3. Looked up from germline, CDR1 is SEHNR and CDR2 is FQNEAQ (reference sequence). The CDR3 spells CASSLTLAGETQYF. The CDR3 coding sequence is TGTGCCAGCAGCTTAACTCTAGCGGGAGAGACCCAGTACTTC. The variable domain in full, completed from reference TRBV7-9 and TRBJ2-5, reads DTGVSQNPRHKITKRGQNVTFRCDPISEHNRLYWYRQTLGQGPEFLTYFQNEAQLEKSRLLSDRFSAERPKGSFSTLEIQRTEQGDSAMYLCASSLTLAGETQYFGPGTRLLVL.

The chain employs TRBV4-3 and TRBJ2-6; a possible D gene is TRBD1 (6 bases). The V end was cut by 0 bases, the J end by 0 bases, with 12 bases between. The germline gives CDR1 LGHNA, CDR2 YSLEER. The CDR3 is 18 residues long. CDR3 DNA: TGCGCCAGCAGCCAAGAGACGGGACACCTCTCTGGGGCCAACGTCCTGACTTTC. The encoded protein is CASSQETGHLSGANVLTF.

The chain recombines TRBV4-3 with TRBJ1-2; maybe TRBD1 (6 bases). This CDR3 region has 17 residues. Germline CDR1 reads LGHNA; CDR2 reads YSLEER. V lost 4 bases to trimming and J lost 6 bases, with 24 bases between them. The CDR3 loop reads CASSRSGVTGFTHGYTF. CDR3 in DNA: TGCGCCAGCAGCCGGAGCGGCGTGACAGGTTTTACCCATGGCTACACCTTC.

This clonotype appeared a single time. The gene calls are TRBV29-1 and TRBJ2-7; D call uncertain. V gave up 4 bases and J gave up 0 bases, with 7 bases separating them. CDR1 is SQVTM and CDR2 is ANQGSEA in the germline V gene. CDR3 length: 12 amino acids. The CDR3, as DNA: TGCAGCGTTGCCAAGAGCTCCTACGAGCAGTACTTC. It specifies CSVAKSSYEQYF.